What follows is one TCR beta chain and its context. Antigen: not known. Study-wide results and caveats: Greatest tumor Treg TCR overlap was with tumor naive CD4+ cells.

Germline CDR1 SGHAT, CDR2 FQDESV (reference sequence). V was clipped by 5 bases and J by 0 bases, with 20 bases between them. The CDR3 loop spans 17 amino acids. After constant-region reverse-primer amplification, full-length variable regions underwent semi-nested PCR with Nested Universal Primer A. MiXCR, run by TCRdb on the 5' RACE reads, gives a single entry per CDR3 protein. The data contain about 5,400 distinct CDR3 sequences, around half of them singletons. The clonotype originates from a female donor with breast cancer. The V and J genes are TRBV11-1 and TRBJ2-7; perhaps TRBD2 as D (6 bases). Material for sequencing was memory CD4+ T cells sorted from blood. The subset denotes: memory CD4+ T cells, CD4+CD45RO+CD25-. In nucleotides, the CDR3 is TGTGCCAGCAGCCCTGGTTGGGGCGGGGAGAGCTCCTACGAGCAGTACTTC. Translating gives CASSPGWGGESSYEQYF.